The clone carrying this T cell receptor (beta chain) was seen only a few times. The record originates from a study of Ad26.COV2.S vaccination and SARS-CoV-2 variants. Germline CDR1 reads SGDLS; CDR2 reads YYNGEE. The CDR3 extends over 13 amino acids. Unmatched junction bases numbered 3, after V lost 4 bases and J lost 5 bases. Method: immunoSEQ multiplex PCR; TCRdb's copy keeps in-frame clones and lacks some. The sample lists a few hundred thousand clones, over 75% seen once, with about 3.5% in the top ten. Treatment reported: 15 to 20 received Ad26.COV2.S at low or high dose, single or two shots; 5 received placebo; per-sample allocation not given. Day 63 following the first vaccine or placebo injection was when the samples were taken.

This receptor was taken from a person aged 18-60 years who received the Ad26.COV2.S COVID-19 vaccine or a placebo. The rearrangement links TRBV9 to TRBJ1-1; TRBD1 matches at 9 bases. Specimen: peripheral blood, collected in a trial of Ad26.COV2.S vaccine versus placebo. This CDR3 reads CASSYGQGTEAFF. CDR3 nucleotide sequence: TGTGCCAGCAGCTACGGACAGGGGACTGAAGCTTTCTTT. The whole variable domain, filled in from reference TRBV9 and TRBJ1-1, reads DSGVTQTPKHLITATGQRVTLRCSPRSGDLSVYWYQQSLDQGLQFLIQYYNGEERAKGNILERFSAQQFPDLHSELNLSSLELGDSALYFCASSYGQGTEAFFGQGTRLTVV.